Below, 22 T cell receptor beta chains from the same sample are listed, as sequenced in a study of shared clonotypes between healthy human individuals (dated by TCRdb to 2018 to 2020). Receptor amplification or capture employed the immunoSEQ multiplex PCR assay. TCRdb provides this immuneACCESS table in a form limited to in-frame rearrangements. Some clones are lacking; in checked studies, under half of them reflect an unresolved V gene, and why the rest are absent is not known. For this sample the table gives roughly 2.5 million clones, of which 90% to 95% were detected only once. Of the sample, more than 0.12% is held by the ten largest clones. The specimen sequenced was naive CD4+ T cells sorted from blood. The cell subset or site label for this specimen denotes: CD45RA+ positively selected. Every receptor here comes from a man between 18 and 35 years old in good health.

V and J are TRBV18 and TRBJ2-5, with D unclear. The germline V gene has CDR1 KGHSH and CDR2 LQKENI. With 7 bases removed from V and 1 base from J, the gap between germline ends came to 10 bases. The CDR3 has 13 residues. In nucleotides, the CDR3 is TGTGCCAGCTGGGCCGGGTTCCAAGAGACCCAGTACTTC. The encoded protein is CASWAGFQETQYF.

The chain joins TRBV10-3 to TRBJ2-3; possibly TRBD2 for D (5 bases). The CDR3 spans 14 residues. V was clipped by 6 bases and J by 2 bases, with 12 bases between them. The germline V gene has CDR1 ENHRY and CDR2 SYGVKD. The CDR3 sequence is CAIRVAGTTDTQYF. CDR3 DNA sequence: TGTGCCATCAGGGTCGCGGGTACCACAGATACGCAGTATTTT.

The V and J genes are TRBV4-1 and TRBJ2-4, with D perhaps matching TRBD2 (6 bases). CDR3 size: 15 residues. The V gene lost 4 bases and the J gene lost 8 bases, with 18 bases spanning the gap. CDR1 is MGHRA, CDR2 YSYEKL, per germline. This chain's CDR3 is CASSPRTNIRYIQYF. The DNA for the CDR3 is TGCGCCAGCAGCCCCCGGACTAACATTAGATACATTCAGTACTTC.

For this clone: This specimen includes other DNA sequences encoding the same CDR3. V and J are TRBV28 and TRBJ2-3, with 11 bases matching TRBD2. Germline lookup yields CDR1 MDHEN and CDR2 SYDVKM. The CDR3 spans 15 residues. Losses at the gene ends were 5 bases for V and 1 base for J; bases not matched to a gene: 2. CDR3 bases: TGTGCCAGCAGTCCGACTAGCGGGGGCACAGATACGCAGTATTTT. It is translated as CASSPTSGGTDTQYF.

V gene TRBV27 combines with J gene TRBJ2-7; 8 positions match TRBD1. The CDR3 has 16 amino acids. CDR1 and CDR2 (germline): MNHEY, SMNVEV (reference sequence). V shed 1 base and J 5 bases; nucleotides not matched to a gene: 10. The DNA for the CDR3 is TGTGCCAGCAGTTTATTTACTGGACAGGGTCTCCACGAGCAGTACTTC. Translation gives CASSLFTGQGLHEQYF.

The chain has TRBV2 and TRBJ1-1; D unresolved. This CDR3 has 11 amino acids. V was shortened by 8 bases and J by 6 bases, with 10 bases between the two germline ends. Germline loops: CDR1 SNHLY, CDR2 FYNNEI. Here the CDR3 DNA reads TGTGCCAGCGTCAGGAGCGCTGAAGCTTTCTTT. This codes for CASVRSAEAFF.

The chain recombines TRBV19 with TRBJ2-3, with 8 nucleotides matching TRBD1. From germline, CDR1 is LNHDA and CDR2 SQIVND (reference sequence). Trimming removed 6 bases from V and 2 bases from J; junction bases left unmatched: 7. This CDR3 is built from 15 residues. CDR3 amino acids: CASSETGGVTDTQYF. In nucleotides, the CDR3 is TGTGCCAGTAGCGAAACAGGGGGTGTCACAGATACGCAGTATTTT.

This sequence joins TRBV7-9 and TRBJ2-3; D may be TRBD1 (5 bases). CDR1 and CDR2 (germline): SEHNR, FQNEAQ (reference sequence). Trimming pared 3 bases from V and 6 bases from J, leaving 10 bases between. This CDR3 spans 13 amino acids. This CDR3 is CASSFSPGDTQYF. Written as DNA, the CDR3 is TGTGCCAGCAGCTTCTCCCCAGGGGATACGCAGTATTTT.

A single count supports this clone. This sequence joins TRBV30 and TRBJ2-5, with D perhaps TRBD1 or TRBD2 (5 bases each). Germline V gene sequence: CDR1 GTSNPN, CDR2 SVGIG (reference sequence). The CDR3 is made up of 12 amino acids. V lost 7 bases and J 4 bases, leaving 13 bases between the germline ends. CDR3 loop: CALSRGGETQYF. The CDR3 nucleotides read TGTGCCTTAAGCCGGGGCGGAGAGACCCAGTACTTC.

The rearrangement uses TRBV4-3 and TRBJ2-1, with 7 bases identical to TRBD2. V lost 5 bases to trimming and J lost 6 bases; unmatched junction nucleotides: 10. The CDR3 totals 15 residues. Germline assignment: CDR1 LGHNA and CDR2 YSLEER. The CDR3 DNA is TGCGCCAGCAGCTCAAGCGGGACTAAGGGCAATGAGCAGTTCTTC. It encodes CASSSSGTKGNEQFF.

The chain couples TRBV10-1 to TRBJ2-7; D gene uncertain. Germline-derived CDR1 and CDR2 are WNHNN and SYGVQD (reference sequence). This CDR3 region has 12 residues. Trimming took off 3 bases at V and 0 bases at J, with 3 bases between the two ends. CDR3 nucleotide sequence: TGCGCCAGCAGTGATTACTCCTACGAGCAGTACTTC. Translation gives CASSDYSYEQYF.

As to this clone: Distinct nucleotide sequences in the sample also encode this CDR3. The chain employs TRBV5-1 and TRBJ2-7; tentative D call: TRBD1 (6 bases). The CDR3 spans 15 residues. The germline V gene has CDR1 SGHRS and CDR2 YFSETQ. V lost 0 bases, J lost 3 bases, and 13 bases lay in between. The CDR3 reads CASSLEGQGIYEQYF. The CDR3 coding sequence is TGCGCCAGCAGCTTGGAAGGGCAGGGGATCTACGAGCAGTACTTC.

The gene calls are TRBV7-2 and TRBJ2-1, with TRBD2 identical over 10 bases. From germline, CDR1 is SGHTA and CDR2 FQGNSA. V shed 5 bases, J shed 7 bases, and the junction held 8 bases outside the gene matches. The CDR3 runs to 15 residues. The CDR3 nucleotides read TGTGCCAGCAGCACGCCCGGGACTAGCGTTAATGAGCAGTTCTTC. Translating it yields CASSTPGTSVNEQFF.

This clone was seen only a few times. The chain employs TRBV7-9 and TRBJ1-5; 9 bases agree with TRBD1. Germline V gene sequence: CDR1 SEHNR, CDR2 FQNEAQ (reference sequence). This CDR3 is built from 15 residues. J gave up 4 bases and V 5 bases, and 6 bases lay outside the gene matches. The DNA of the CDR3 is TGTGCCAGCAGCCCAGCCGGGACAGGGAATCAGCCCCAGCATTTT. Translated: CASSPAGTGNQPQHF.

The chain's CDR3 is CASSKGQYAGELFF. CDR3 sequence (DNA): TGTGCCAGTAGTAAAGGACAGTATGCCGGGGAGCTGTTTTTT. The chain has TRBV19 and TRBJ2-2; maybe TRBD1 (6 bases). Trimming took 4 bases from V and 6 from J, leaving 12 bases between them. There are 14 residues in the CDR3. CDR1 and CDR2 (germline): LNHDA, SQIVND (reference sequence). Full variable domain (remainder filled in from reference TRBV19 and TRBJ2-2): DGGITQSPKYLFRKEGQNVTLSCEQNLNHDAMYWYRQDPGQGLRLIYYSQIVNDFQKGDIAEGYSVSREKKESFPLTVTSAQKNPTAFYLCASSKGQYAGELFFGEGSRLTVL.

The V and J genes are TRBV5-5 and TRBJ2-1; D unresolved. This CDR3 region has 15 residues. The V end was cut by 0 bases, the J end by 4 bases, with 11 bases between. CDR1 is SGHKS, CDR2 YYEKEE, per germline (reference sequence). The CDR3: CASSLDRAVYNEQFF. The CDR3 DNA reads TGTGCCAGCAGCTTGGATCGGGCTGTGTACAATGAGCAGTTCTTC.

Notes on this clone: This sample includes further DNA sequences coding for the same CDR3. The chain employs TRBV29-1 and TRBJ2-6; no clear D. The CDR3 loop spans 12 amino acids. Trimming took 6 bases from V and 0 from J, leaving 3 bases between them. Germline V CDR1 and CDR2: SQVTM, ANQGSEA. CDR3 loop: CSVDSGANVLTF. DNA for the CDR3: TGCAGCGTCGACTCTGGGGCCAACGTCCTGACTTTC. The variable domain in full, completed from reference TRBV29-1 and TRBJ2-6, reads SAVISQKPSRDICQRGTSLTIQCQVDSQVTMMFWYRQQPGQSLTLIATANQGSEATYESGFVIDKFPISRPNLTFSTLTVSNMSPEDSSIYLCSVDSGANVLTFGAGSRLTVL.

The J gene is TRBJ2-4, the V gene TRBV19; 10 bases are a match to TRBD1. Germline CDR1 reads LNHDA; CDR2 reads SQIVND (reference sequence). CDR3 length: 14 amino acids. V shed 7 bases and J 5 bases; nucleotides not matched to a gene: 5. The CDR3 nucleotides read TGTGCCAGTATGACAGGGGGCAAGCAAAACATTCAGTACTTC. This codes for CASMTGGKQNIQYF.

This chain uses TRBV6-5 with TRBJ1-2; no firm D call. The germline V gene has CDR1 MNHEY and CDR2 SVGAGI. The CDR3 consists of 15 residues. V shed 0 bases and J shed 1 base, with 9 bases lying between them. The CDR3 here is CASSYSSVDNYGYTF. The DNA for the CDR3 is TGTGCCAGCAGTTACTCGAGTGTCGATAACTATGGCTACACCTTC.

The chain combines TRBV19 with TRBJ1-1; D unresolved. This CDR3 has 15 residues. V gave up 3 bases and J gave up 0 bases, with 11 bases separating them. Germline V CDR1 and CDR2: LNHDA, SQIVND (reference sequence). CDR3 sequence: CASSISWIMNTEAFF. Here the CDR3 DNA reads TGTGCCAGTAGTATTTCTTGGATCATGAACACTGAAGCTTTCTTT.

This CDR3 reads CASSPGGGGLDEQYF. CDR3 DNA sequence: TGTGCCAGCAGCCCAGGGGGTGGGGGGCTCGACGAGCAGTACTTC. The chain carries TRBV7-9 and TRBJ2-7; the D gene is possibly TRBD1 (7 bases). Germline V CDR1 and CDR2: SEHNR, FQNEAQ (reference sequence). CDR3 length equals 15 residues. With 5 bases removed from V and 5 bases from J, the gap between germline ends came to 19 bases. The variable domain in full, completed from reference TRBV7-9 and TRBJ2-7, reads DTGVSQNPRHKITKRGQNVTFRCDPISEHNRLYWYRQTLGQGPEFLTYFQNEAQLEKSRLLSDRFSAERPKGSFSTLEIQRTEQGDSAMYLCASSPGGGGLDEQYFGPGTRLTVT.

V usage is TRBV2 and J usage is TRBJ2-7; 9 bases are a match to TRBD2. The CDR3 has 13 amino acids. Looked up from germline, CDR1 is SNHLY and CDR2 is FYNNEI. V lost 7 bases and J lost 4; bases outside the gene matches: 5. CDR3 nucleotide sequence: TGTGCCAGCATTGCGGGGGGGCTGTACGAGCAGTACTTC. The encoded protein is CASIAGGLYEQYF.